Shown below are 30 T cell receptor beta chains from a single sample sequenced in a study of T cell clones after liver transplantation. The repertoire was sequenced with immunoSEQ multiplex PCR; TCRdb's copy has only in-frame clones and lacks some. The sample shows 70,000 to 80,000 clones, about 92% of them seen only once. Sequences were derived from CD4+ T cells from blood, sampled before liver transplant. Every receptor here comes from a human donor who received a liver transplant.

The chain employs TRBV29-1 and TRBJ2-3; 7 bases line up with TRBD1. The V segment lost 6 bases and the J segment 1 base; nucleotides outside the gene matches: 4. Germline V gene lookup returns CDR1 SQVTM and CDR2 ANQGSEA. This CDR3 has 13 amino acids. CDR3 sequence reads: CSVRQGGTDTQYF. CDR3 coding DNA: TGCAGCGTGAGACAGGGAGGCACAGATACGCAGTATTTT.

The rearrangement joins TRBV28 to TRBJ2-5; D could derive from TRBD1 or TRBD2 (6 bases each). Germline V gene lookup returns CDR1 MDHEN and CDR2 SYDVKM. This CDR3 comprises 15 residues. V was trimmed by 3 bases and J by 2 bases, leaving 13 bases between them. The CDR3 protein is CASSFQGTFQETQYF. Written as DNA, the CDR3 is TGTGCCAGCAGTTTTCAGGGGACTTTTCAAGAGACCCAGTACTTC.

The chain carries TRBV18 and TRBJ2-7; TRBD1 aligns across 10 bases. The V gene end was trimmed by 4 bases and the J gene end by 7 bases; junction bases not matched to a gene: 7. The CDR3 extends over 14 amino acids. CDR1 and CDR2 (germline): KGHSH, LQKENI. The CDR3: CASSQGQGSREQYF. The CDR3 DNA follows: TGTGCCAGCTCACAGGGACAGGGGAGCAGGGAGCAGTACTTC.

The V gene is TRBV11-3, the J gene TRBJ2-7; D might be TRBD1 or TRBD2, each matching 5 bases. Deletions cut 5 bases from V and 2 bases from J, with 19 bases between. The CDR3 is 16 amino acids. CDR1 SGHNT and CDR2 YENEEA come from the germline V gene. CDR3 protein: CASSIRKVGAPYEQYF. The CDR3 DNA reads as TGTGCCAGCAGCATCCGAAAGGTCGGGGCGCCCTACGAGCAGTACTTC.

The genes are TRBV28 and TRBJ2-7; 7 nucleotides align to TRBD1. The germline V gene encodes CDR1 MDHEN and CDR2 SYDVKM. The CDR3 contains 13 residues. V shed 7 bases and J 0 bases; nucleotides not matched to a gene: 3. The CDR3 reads CASTRDSSYEQYF. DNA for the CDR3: TGTGCCAGCACTCGGGACAGCTCCTACGAGCAGTACTTC.

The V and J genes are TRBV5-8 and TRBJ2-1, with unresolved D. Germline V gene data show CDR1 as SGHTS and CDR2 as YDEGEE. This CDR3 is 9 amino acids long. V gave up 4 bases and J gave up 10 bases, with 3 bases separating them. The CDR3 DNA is TGTGCCAGCAGCACCGAGCAGTTCTTC. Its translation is CASSTEQFF.

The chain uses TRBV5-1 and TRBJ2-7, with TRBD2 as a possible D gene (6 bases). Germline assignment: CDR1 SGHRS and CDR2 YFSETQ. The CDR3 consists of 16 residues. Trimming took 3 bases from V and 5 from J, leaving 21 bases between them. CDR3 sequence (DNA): TGCGCCAGCAGCTCTACTACCGGGAGTGGAATCCACGAGCAGTACTTC. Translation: CASSSTTGSGIHEQYF.

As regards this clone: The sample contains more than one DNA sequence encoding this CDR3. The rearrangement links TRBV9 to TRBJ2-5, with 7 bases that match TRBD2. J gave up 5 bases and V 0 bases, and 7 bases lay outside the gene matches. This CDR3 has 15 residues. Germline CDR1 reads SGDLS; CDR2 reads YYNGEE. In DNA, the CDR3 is TGTGCCAGCAGCGTAGGTGCGGGAGTGGCGGAGACCCAGTACTTC. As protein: CASSVGAGVAETQYF.

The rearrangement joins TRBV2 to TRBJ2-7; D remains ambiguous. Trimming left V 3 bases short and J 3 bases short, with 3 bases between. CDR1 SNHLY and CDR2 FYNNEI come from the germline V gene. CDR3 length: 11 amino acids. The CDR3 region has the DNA TGTGCCAGCAGTGACCGCTACGAGCAGTACTTC. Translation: CASSDRYEQYF.

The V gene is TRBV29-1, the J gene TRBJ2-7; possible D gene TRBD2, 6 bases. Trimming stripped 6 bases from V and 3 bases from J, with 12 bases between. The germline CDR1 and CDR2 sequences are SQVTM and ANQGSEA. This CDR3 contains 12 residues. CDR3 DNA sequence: TGCAGCGTGGGACTCGCGAGCTACGAGCAGTACTTC. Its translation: CSVGLASYEQYF.

The CDR3 spells CASSPDRGNGEQYF. In DNA, the CDR3 is TGTGCCAGCAGCCCCGACAGGGGAAATGGCGAGCAGTACTTC. The chain has TRBV7-2 and TRBJ2-7, with 8 bases lining up with TRBD1. CDR1 and CDR2 from the germline V gene are SGHTA and FQGNSA. The V and J ends lost 5 bases and 6 bases, in that order; junction bases with no gene match: 9. CDR3 length: 14 residues.

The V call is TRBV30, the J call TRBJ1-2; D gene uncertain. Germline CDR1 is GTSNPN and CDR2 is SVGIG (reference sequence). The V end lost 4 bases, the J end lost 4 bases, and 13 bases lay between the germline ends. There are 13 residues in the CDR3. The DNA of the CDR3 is TGTGCCTGGACCTTGGACGGTTTCTATGGCTACACCTTC. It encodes CAWTLDGFYGYTF.

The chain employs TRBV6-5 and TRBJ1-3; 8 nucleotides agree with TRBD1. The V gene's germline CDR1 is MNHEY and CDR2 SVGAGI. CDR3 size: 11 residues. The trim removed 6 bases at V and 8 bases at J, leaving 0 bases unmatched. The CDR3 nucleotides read TGTGCCAGCAGACAGGGGGACACCATATATTTT. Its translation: CASRQGDTIYF.

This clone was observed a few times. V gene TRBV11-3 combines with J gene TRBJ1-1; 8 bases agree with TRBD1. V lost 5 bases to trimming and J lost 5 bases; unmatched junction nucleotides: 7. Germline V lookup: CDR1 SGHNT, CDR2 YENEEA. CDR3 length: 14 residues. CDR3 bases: TGTGCCAGCAGCCAAGACAGGGGTCAGACTGAAGCTTTCTTT. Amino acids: CASSQDRGQTEAFF. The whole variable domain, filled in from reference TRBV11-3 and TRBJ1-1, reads EAGVVQSPRYKIIEKKQPVAFWCNPISGHNTLYWYLQNLGQGPELLIRYENEEAVDDSQLPKDRFSAERLKGVDSTLKIQPAELGDSAVYLCASSQDRGQTEAFFGQGTRLTVV.

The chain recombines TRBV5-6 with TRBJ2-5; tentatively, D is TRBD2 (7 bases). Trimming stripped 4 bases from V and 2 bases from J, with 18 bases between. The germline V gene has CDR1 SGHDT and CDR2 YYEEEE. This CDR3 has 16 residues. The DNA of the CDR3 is TGTGCCAGCAGCCCTAGGGGGGGGCGCGTTCAAGAGACCCAGTACTTC. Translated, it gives CASSPRGGRVQETQYF.

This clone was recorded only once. The CDR3 DNA reads as TGCAGCGTTGATAGGACAGGTGCCTCGGGTTATGGCTACACCTTC. The encoded protein is CSVDRTGASGYGYTF. This sequence joins TRBV29-1 and TRBJ1-2, with 7 nucleotides matching TRBD1. Trimming removed 3 bases from V and 5 bases from J; junction bases left unmatched: 12. Germline V gives CDR1 SQVTM, CDR2 ANQGSEA. The CDR3 extends over 15 amino acids. Full variable domain (missing parts from reference TRBV29-1 and TRBJ1-2): SAVISQKPSRDICQRGTSLTIQCQVDSQVTMMFWYRQQPGQSLTLIATANQGSEATYESGFVIDKFPISRPNLTFSTLTVSNMSPEDSSIYLCSVDRTGASGYGYTFGSGTRLTVV.

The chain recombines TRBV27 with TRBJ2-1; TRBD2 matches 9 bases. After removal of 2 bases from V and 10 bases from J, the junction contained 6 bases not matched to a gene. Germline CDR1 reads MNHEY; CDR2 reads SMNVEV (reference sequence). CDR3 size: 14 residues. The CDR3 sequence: CASSLGAGGGEQFF. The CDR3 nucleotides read TGTGCCAGCAGTTTAGGAGCGGGAGGAGGCGAGCAGTTCTTC.

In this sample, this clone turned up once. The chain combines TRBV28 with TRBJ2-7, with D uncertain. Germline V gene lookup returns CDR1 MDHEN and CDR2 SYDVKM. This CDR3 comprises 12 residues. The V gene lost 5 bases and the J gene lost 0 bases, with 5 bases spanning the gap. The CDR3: CASSPDSYEQYF. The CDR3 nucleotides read TGTGCCAGCAGTCCCGACTCCTACGAGCAGTACTTC.

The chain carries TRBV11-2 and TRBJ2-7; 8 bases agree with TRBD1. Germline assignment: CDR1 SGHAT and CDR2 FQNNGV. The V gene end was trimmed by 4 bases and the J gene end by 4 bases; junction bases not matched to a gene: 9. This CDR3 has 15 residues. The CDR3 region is CASSSRRQGSYEQYF. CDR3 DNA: TGTGCCAGCAGCTCCAGAAGACAGGGGTCTTACGAGCAGTACTTC.

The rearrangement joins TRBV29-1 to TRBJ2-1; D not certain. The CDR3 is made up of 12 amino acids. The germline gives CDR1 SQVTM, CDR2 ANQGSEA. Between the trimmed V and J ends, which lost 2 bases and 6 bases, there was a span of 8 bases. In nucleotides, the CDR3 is TGCAGCGTTGAAAAGCTTAGCAATGAGCAGTTCTTC. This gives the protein CSVEKLSNEQFF.

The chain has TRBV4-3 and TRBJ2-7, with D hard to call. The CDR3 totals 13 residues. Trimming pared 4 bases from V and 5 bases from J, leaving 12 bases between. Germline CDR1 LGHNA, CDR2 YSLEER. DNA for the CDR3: TGCGCCAGCAGCCGTCGACAAGACGACGAGCAGTACTTC. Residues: CASSRRQDDEQYF.

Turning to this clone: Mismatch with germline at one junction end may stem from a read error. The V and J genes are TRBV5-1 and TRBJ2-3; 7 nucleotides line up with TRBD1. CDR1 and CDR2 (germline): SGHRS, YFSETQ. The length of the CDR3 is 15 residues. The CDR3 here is CASSSNRDSRDTQYF. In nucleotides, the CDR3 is TGCGCCAGCAGCTCCAACCGGGACAGCAGAGATACGCAGTATTTT.

In DNA, the CDR3 is TGTGCCAGTAGTCGGGAGAGGGTTGGGGGCACAGATACGCAGTATTTT. It specifies CASSRERVGGTDTQYF. This sequence joins TRBV19 and TRBJ2-3; D is perhaps TRBD2 (6 bases). The CDR3 is made up of 16 amino acids. The germline V and J ends were trimmed by 5 bases and 1 base, with 16 bases remaining between them. Per the germline V gene, CDR1 is LNHDA and CDR2 is SQIVND (reference sequence). Full variable domain (rest looked up from reference TRBV19 and TRBJ2-3): DGGITQSPKYLFRKEGQNVTLSCEQNLNHDAMYWYRQDPGQGLRLIYYSQIVNDFQKGDIAEGYSVSREKKESFPLTVTSAQKNPTAFYLCASSRERVGGTDTQYFGPGTRLTVL.

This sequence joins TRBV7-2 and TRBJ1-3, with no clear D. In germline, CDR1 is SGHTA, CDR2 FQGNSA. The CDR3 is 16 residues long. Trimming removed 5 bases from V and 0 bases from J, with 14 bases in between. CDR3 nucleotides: TGTGCCAGCAGCGCGACCGCGGGCAGCTCTGGAAACACCATATATTTT. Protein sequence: CASSATAGSSGNTIYF.

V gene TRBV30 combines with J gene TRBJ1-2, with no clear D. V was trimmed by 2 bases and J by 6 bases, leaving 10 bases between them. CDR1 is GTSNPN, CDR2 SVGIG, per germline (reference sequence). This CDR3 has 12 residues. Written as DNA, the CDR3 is TGTGCCTGGAGTCTCGTTCCCCATGGCTACACCTTC. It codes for CAWSLVPHGYTF.

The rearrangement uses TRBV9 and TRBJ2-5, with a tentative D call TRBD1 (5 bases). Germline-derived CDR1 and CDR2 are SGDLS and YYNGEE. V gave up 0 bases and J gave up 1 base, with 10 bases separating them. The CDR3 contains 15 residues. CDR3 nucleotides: TGTGCCAGCAGCGTAGCTACAGGCCGCCAAGAGACCCAGTACTTC. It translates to CASSVATGRQETQYF.

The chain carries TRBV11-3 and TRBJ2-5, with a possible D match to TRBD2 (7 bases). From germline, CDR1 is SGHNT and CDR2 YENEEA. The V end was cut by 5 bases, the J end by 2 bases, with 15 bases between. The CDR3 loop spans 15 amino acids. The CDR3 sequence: CASSVDGGRQETQYF. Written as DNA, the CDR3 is TGTGCCAGCAGCGTGGACGGGGGGCGACAAGAGACCCAGTACTTC.

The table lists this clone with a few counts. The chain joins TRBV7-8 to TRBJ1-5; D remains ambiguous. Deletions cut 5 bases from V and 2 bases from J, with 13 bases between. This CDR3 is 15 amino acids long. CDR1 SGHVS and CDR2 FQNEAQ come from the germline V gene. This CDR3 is CASSLSDGRNQPQHF. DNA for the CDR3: TGTGCCAGCAGCCTCTCGGACGGTCGCAATCAGCCCCAGCATTTT. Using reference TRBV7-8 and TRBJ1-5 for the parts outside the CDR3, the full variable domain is GAGVSQSPRYKVAKRGQDVALRCDPISGHVSLFWYQQALGQGPEFLTYFQNEAQLDKSGLPSDRFFAERPEGSVSTLKIQRTQQEDSAVYLCASSLSDGRNQPQHFGDGTRLSIL.

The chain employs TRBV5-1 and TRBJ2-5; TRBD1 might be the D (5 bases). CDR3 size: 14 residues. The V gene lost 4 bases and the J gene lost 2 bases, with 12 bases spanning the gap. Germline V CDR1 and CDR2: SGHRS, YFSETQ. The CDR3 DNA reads TGCGCCAGCAGCACGTGGACATCACAAGAGACCCAGTACTTC. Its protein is CASSTWTSQETQYF.

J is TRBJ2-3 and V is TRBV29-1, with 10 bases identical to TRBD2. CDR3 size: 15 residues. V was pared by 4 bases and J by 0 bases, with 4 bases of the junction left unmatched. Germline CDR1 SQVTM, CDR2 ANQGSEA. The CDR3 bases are TGCAGCGTTGTACTAGCGGGGTCTAGCACAGATACGCAGTATTTT. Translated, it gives CSVVLAGSSTDTQYF.